This T cell receptor (beta chain) was identified in a study of shared clonotypes between healthy human individuals. As for the study in general: The plates for each donor numbered three CD4 naive, three CD4 memory, two CD8 naive and one CD8 memory.

The study, taken as a whole, reports: Sharing across four donors was highest in naive CD4 (around 5%) and lowest in memory CD8 (around 0.4%). Clonotypes shared by all four donors outscored non-shared clonotypes in generation probability. It was anticipated that sequencing depth would influence how many clonotypes donors shared.

The repertoire was sequenced with immunoSEQ multiplex PCR; TCRdb's copy has only in-frame clones and lacks some. The profile shows fewer than 1.8 million clones, around 98.5% of them singletons. CDR3 length: 15 amino acids. Trimming removed 4 bases from V and 5 bases from J, with 18 bases in between. Germline V lookup: CDR1 SGHKS, CDR2 YYEKEE (reference sequence). Comments on this clone: The antigen remains undetermined.

The chain links TRBV5-5 to TRBJ2-5; TRBD2 might be the D (5 bases). This clonotype was sampled from a man aged 30 to 45 in good health. The material sequenced was naive CD4+ T cells sorted from blood. The subset denotes: CD45RA+ positively selected. DNA of the CDR3: TGTGCCAGCAGCCTTACCGGGAATGAATGGGAGACCCAGTACTTC. Translated, it gives CASSLTGNEWETQYF.